This T cell receptor (beta chain) was sequenced for a study of CD8 T cells in Susac syndrome. The CDR3 has 12 residues. V was clipped by 0 bases and J by 14 bases, with 13 bases between them. Germline lookup yields CDR1 LNHNV and CDR2 YYDKDF (reference sequence). Random-hexamer reverse transcription was applied to roughly 0.45 to 1 ug RNA. Coverage of TCR beta CDR3 amplification by immunoSEQ multiplex PCR extended to 54 Vbeta and 13 Jbeta. Using its own MiXCR run on the immunoSEQ multiplex PCR reads, TCRdb lists one record per CDR3 protein. The sample has 150,000 to 200,000 distinct CDR3 sequences, around 93% seen once.

The chain links TRBV15 to TRBJ1-2; D is uncertain. This TCR was recovered from a human donor in good health. The sequenced sample was CD4+ T cells from PBMCs. The CDR3 region has the DNA TGTGCCACCAGCAGAGATTACTATGAGGAAACCTTC. Translation gives CATSRDYYEETF.